Only a few counts were recorded for the clone carrying this TCR beta chain. The germline V gene encodes CDR1 SGHTA and CDR2 FQGTGA. V lost 2 bases, J lost 1 base, and 2 bases stayed unmatched. The CDR3 extends over 15 amino acids. In the authors' methods: Estimates of nucleated cell counts were drawn from the amplification of reference gene primers. Using immunoSEQ multiplex PCR, the repertoire was profiled, and TCRdb retains in-frame clones only, with some absent. The V and J calls and clone size were taken over from that table, and D and trimming were inferred from the DNA. The sample shows over 150,000 clones, roughly 90% of them seen only once. The sample is drawn from a study of blood T cell repertoires in COVID-19. Study summary: Acute and convalescent COVID-19 samples came from the United States, Italy and Spain. PBMCs, B-cell-depleted T cells, or T cells provided the cDNA or gDNA that made up the material.

V and J are TRBV7-3 and TRBJ2-3, with 8 bases aligning to TRBD1. Source material: peripheral blood. The origin of this receptor is a man in his fifties or sixties with acute or convalescent COVID-19. The CDR3 bases are TGTGCCAGCAGCTTACAGGGGGCCCGCACAGATACGCAGTATTTT. Translating gives CASSLQGARTDTQYF.